These T cell receptor beta chains were read from a single sample in a study of blood T cell repertoires in COVID-19. TCRdb keeps only in-frame clones here, not all; method: immunoSEQ multiplex PCR. The sample shows roughly 200,000 clones, roughly 77% of them seen only once. Input material: peripheral blood. Receptors originate from a woman aged 40 to 55 with COVID-19, enrolled during active disease. Each CDR3 is given with its conserved first and last residue. The D gene is left open where the match is weak. Where a row states a size, it is once, few, many or the class of an expanded clone; other rows omit it.

clone_size	v_call	j_call	d_call	cdr3_aa	cdr3_nt
NA	TRBV5-1	TRBJ2-2	NA	CASSLPGAANTGELFF	TGCGCCAGCAGCTTACCTGGGGCGGCGAACACCGGGGAGCTGTTTTTT
NA	TRBV20-1	TRBJ1-2	NA	CSASTRVTNYGYTF	TGCAGTGCTAGTACGAGGGTTACTAACTATGGCTACACCTTC
NA	TRBV28	TRBJ1-5	NA	CASSFSVNQPQHF	TGTGCCAGCAGTTTCAGTGTGAATCAGCCCCAGCATTTT
NA	TRBV4-1	TRBJ1-3	TRBD1	CASRSSGTGGASSGNTIYF	TGCGCCAGCAGGTCCTCCGGGACAGGGGGCGCGAGCTCTGGAAACACCATATATTTT
NA	TRBV19	TRBJ2-2	NA	CASCDSSANTGELFF	TGTGCCTCCTGCGACAGCTCAGCGAACACCGGGGAGCTGTTTTTT
NA	TRBV6-5	TRBJ2-7	TRBD2	CASSYSGLADYEQYF	TGTGCCAGCAGTTACTCGGGACTAGCAGACTACGAGCAGTACTTC
many	TRBV19	TRBJ1-1	NA	CASTLYRESEAFF	TGTGCCAGTACCCTATATAGGGAGAGTGAAGCTTTCTTT
NA	TRBV11-2	TRBJ2-7	NA	CASSFYEQYF	TGTGCCAGCTCCTTCTACGAGCAGTACTTC
NA	TRBV27	TRBJ1-3	TRBD1	CASSWDRGNTIYF	TGTGCCAGCAGTTGGGACAGGGGAAACACCATATATTTT
few	TRBV6-1	TRBJ1-4	NA	CASSEGGGTNEKLFF	TGTGCCAGCAGTGAAGGGGGGGGGACGAATGAAAAACTGTTTTTT
NA	TRBV5-1	TRBJ1-2	NA	CASSPYQGFYGYTF	TGCGCCAGCAGCCCTTATCAGGGCTTCTATGGCTACACCTTC
NA	TRBV6-2/TRBV6-3	TRBJ2-3	TRBD2	CASSRGGRTDTQYF	TGTGCCAGCAGCCGCGGGGGGCGCACAGATACGCAGTATTTT
NA	TRBV5-6	TRBJ1-3	NA	CASSLAGQSTSGNTIYF	TGTGCCAGCAGCTTGGCTGGACAGAGTACCTCTGGAAACACCATATATTTT